This T cell receptor (beta chain) was identified in a study of T cell responses to AZD1222 COVID-19 vaccine. Study-wide results and limits: Unmutated variant regions reportedly attract nearly half of all spike-specific TCRs. At baseline, seropositivity was found in only five or six AZD1222 recipients. A rise in Spike-specific TCR breadth and depth followed two AZD1222 doses.

Only in-frame clones appear in the TCRdb table, and some are missing; sequencing was by immunoSEQ multiplex PCR. The repertoire consists of approximately 150,000 clones, with 90% to 95% occurring once and the leading ten covering 4.4%. Points on this clone: What it binds is unknown.

Per the germline V gene, CDR1 is KGHDR and CDR2 is SFDVKD. This CDR3 is built from 13 residues. V gave up 9 bases and J gave up 1 base, with 11 bases separating them. The source is an adult in good health. The specimen comprised peripheral blood, sampled on day 0 of MenACWY control vaccination. The rearrangement uses TRBV24-1 and TRBJ1-1; D may be TRBD1 (5 bases). CDR3 bases: TGTGCCACCTCCTTGGGGGGGAACACTGAAGCTTTCTTT. This sequence encodes CATSLGGNTEAFF.